This record looks at one T cell receptor (beta chain) sequence and its context. An end of the junction differs from the germline gene, which may be a read error. The template was RNA from unsorted bulk tissue. More than 3 cm separated this lung sample from the edge of the tumor. This entry belongs to a study of tumor and adjacent non-tumor tissue in lung cancer. Background on the study: Samples averaged roughly 4 million productive TCRbeta reads each.

CDR3 length: 15 residues. The germline CDR1 and CDR2 sequences are DFQATT and SNEGSKA (reference sequence). Three rounds of nested PCR, following a modified ARM-PCR protocol, produced the TCRbeta library. From the multiplex PCR reads, TCRdb called clonotypes with MiXCR, one entry per CDR3 protein. The sample lists about 100,000 distinct CDR3 sequences, approximately 65% occurring once. The chain links TRBV20-1 to TRBJ2-1; a weak D match, TRBD1 (6 bases). The source is a man under 40 with non-small cell lung cancer. The sequenced sample was distant non-tumor lung tissue. The CDR3 region is CSPRKGEGNYNEQFF. In nucleotides, the CDR3 is TGCAGTCCTAGGAAGGGGGAAGGGAACTACAATGAGCAGTTCTTC.